Below, 16 T cell receptor beta chains from the same sample are listed, as sequenced in a study of OX40 agonist ivuxolimab in advanced cancers. Some clones are missing from TCRdb's copy, which holds only in-frame ones; the method was immunoSEQ multiplex PCR. In the table there are 65,000 to 80,000 clones, roughly nine tenths of which are singletons. The material was CD4+ or CD8+ T cells sorted from blood, obtained in a trial of the OX40 agonist ivuxolimab. The receptors here all came from an adult with an advanced solid tumor such as melanoma, head and neck, liver or kidney cancer.

This chain joins TRBV5-1 and TRBJ2-3, with a tentative D call TRBD1 (5 bases). The germline gives CDR1 SGHRS, CDR2 YFSETQ. The CDR3 runs 18 residues. Trimming removed 0 bases at V and 0 bases at J, with 17 bases between. The CDR3 protein is CASSLDGHQSPSTDTQYF. CDR3 DNA: TGCGCCAGCAGCTTGGATGGACACCAAAGCCCTAGCACAGATACGCAGTATTTT.

V gene TRBV4-2 combines with J gene TRBJ2-3; TRBD2 matches at 12 bases. CDR1 and CDR2 from the germline V gene are LGHNA and YNFKEQ. This CDR3 contains 17 residues. Trimming took 5 bases from V and 2 from J; bases not matched to a gene: 8. The CDR3 reads CASSIRTSGTYTDTQYF. The CDR3 nucleotides are TGTGCCAGCAGCATTAGGACTAGCGGGACCTACACAGATACGCAGTATTTT.

The genes are TRBV10-3 and TRBJ1-1; D gene ambiguous. Germline loops: CDR1 ENHRY, CDR2 SYGVKD. V lost 1 base to trimming and J lost 0 bases, with 9 bases between them. The CDR3 length is 15 residues. This CDR3 is CAISELAAMNTEAFF. Here the CDR3 DNA reads TGTGCCATCAGTGAGTTGGCAGCCATGAACACTGAAGCTTTCTTT.

The J gene is TRBJ2-6, the V gene TRBV19, with D perhaps matching TRBD1 (5 bases). The germline V gene encodes CDR1 LNHDA and CDR2 SQIVND (reference sequence). The V and J ends lost 5 bases and 0 bases respectively, with 17 bases between them. This CDR3 has 18 amino acids. CDR3 in DNA: TGTGCCAGTAGTGCCCCAGGGTTTCCCCTCTCTGGGGCCAACGTCCTGACTTTC. Protein sequence: CASSAPGFPLSGANVLTF.

This rearrangement joins TRBV10-3 to TRBJ1-3; D is undetermined. Deletions cut 0 bases from V and 3 bases from J, with 6 bases between. Germline CDR1 and CDR2: ENHRY and SYGVKD. The CDR3 is 14 residues long. The CDR3 is CAISESAGGNTIYF. As DNA, the CDR3 is TGTGCCATCAGTGAGTCCGCGGGTGGAAACACCATATATTTT.

V gene TRBV11-3 combines with J gene TRBJ1-3; no definite D call. Germline CDR1 SGHNT, CDR2 YENEEA. This CDR3 comprises 16 residues. V lost 1 base, J lost 0 bases, and 10 bases lay in between. CDR3 sequence (DNA): TGTGCCAGCAGCTTAGTTAGGGAGACCTCTGGAAACACCATATATTTT. Translating gives CASSLVRETSGNTIYF.

This clone was recorded only once. The chain employs TRBV7-8 and TRBJ2-7; TRBD1 matches at 8 bases. Trimming at V came to 5 bases and at J to 1 base, leaving 13 bases not matched to a gene. This CDR3 is 17 amino acids long. Germline-derived CDR1 and CDR2 are SGHVS and FQNEAQ. DNA for the CDR3: TGTGCCAGCAGCCCTACCCGGAACAGGGGGAGATCCTACGAGCAGTACTTC. This sequence encodes CASSPTRNRGRSYEQYF.

This chain links TRBV30 with TRBJ2-3; D is unresolved. This CDR3 comprises 12 residues. Germline V gene lookup returns CDR1 GTSNPN and CDR2 SVGIG (reference sequence). Trimming stripped 2 bases from V and 2 bases from J, with 5 bases between. The CDR3 DNA follows: TGTGCCTGGAGTTTCCTCACAGATACGCAGTATTTT. Translating it yields CAWSFLTDTQYF.

The J gene is TRBJ1-2, the V gene TRBV6-5; D not resolved. This CDR3 is built from 14 residues. Germline loops: CDR1 MNHEY, CDR2 SVGAGI. Trimming took 0 bases from V and 0 from J, leaving 5 bases between them. CDR3 region: CASSYSIANYGYTF. CDR3 DNA sequence: TGTGCCAGCAGTTACTCCATAGCTAACTATGGCTACACCTTC.

This clone was seen a handful of times. V is TRBV7-9 and J is TRBJ1-2, with D possibly being TRBD1 (5 bases). V was shortened by 0 bases and J by 3 bases, with 8 bases between the two germline ends. The CDR3 is made up of 14 amino acids. Germline V gene lookup returns CDR1 SEHNR and CDR2 FQNEAQ (reference sequence). For the CDR3, the DNA is TGTGCCAGCAGCTTAGCGCAGGGTGACTATGGCTACACCTTC. This translates into CASSLAQGDYGYTF. The variable domain in full, completed from reference TRBV7-9 and TRBJ1-2, reads DTGVSQNPRHKITKRGQNVTFRCDPISEHNRLYWYRQTLGQGPEFLTYFQNEAQLEKSRLLSDRFSAERPKGSFSTLEIQRTEQGDSAMYLCASSLAQGDYGYTFGSGTRLTVV.

The chain is built from TRBV7-9 and TRBJ2-7; D might be TRBD1 or TRBD2, each matching 6 bases. The V end was cut by 5 bases, the J end by 1 base, with 18 bases between. The CDR3 covers 16 residues. Per germline, CDR1 SEHNR and CDR2 FQNEAQ (reference sequence). CDR3 region: CASSPRRGGGSYEQYF. The CDR3 region has the DNA TGTGCCAGCAGCCCCCGGAGAGGGGGAGGTTCCTACGAGCAGTACTTC.

The chain employs TRBV7-9 and TRBJ2-1; 8 nucleotides match TRBD2. This CDR3 is built from 15 residues. V trimming: 2 bases; J trimming: 9 bases; junction bases outside the gene matches: 9. CDR1 and CDR2 (germline): SEHNR, FQNEAQ (reference sequence). CDR3 sequence: CASSLWSGSRGEQFF. The CDR3, as DNA: TGTGCCAGCAGCTTATGGAGCGGGAGTAGGGGTGAGCAGTTCTTC. Complete variable domain (other parts from reference TRBV7-9 and TRBJ2-1): DTGVSQNPRHKITKRGQNVTFRCDPISEHNRLYWYRQTLGQGPEFLTYFQNEAQLEKSRLLSDRFSAERPKGSFSTLEIQRTEQGDSAMYLCASSLWSGSRGEQFFGPGTRLTVL.

This clone was seen a single time. The chain is built from TRBV9 and TRBJ1-2; D not certain. The CDR3 runs to 14 residues. Germline V lookup: CDR1 SGDLS, CDR2 YYNGEE. V shed 4 bases and J shed 5 bases, with 15 bases lying between them. CDR3: CASSPWWNSYGYTF. The CDR3 DNA reads TGTGCCAGCAGCCCGTGGTGGAATTCTTATGGCTACACCTTC.

The chain is built from TRBV5-1 and TRBJ2-1; 14 bases fit TRBD2. J was trimmed by 7 bases and V by 4 bases; bases with no gene match: 4. Germline loops: CDR1 SGHRS, CDR2 YFSETQ. CDR3 length: 15 amino acids. CDR3 coding DNA: TGCGCCAGCAGCCTGGGACTAGCGGGAGTAAATGAGCAGTTCTTC. It specifies CASSLGLAGVNEQFF.

The chain carries TRBV5-1 and TRBJ1-3, with D perhaps TRBD1 (5 bases). The CDR3 is made up of 15 amino acids. Trimming removed 2 bases at V and 4 bases at J, with 13 bases between. Germline V gene data show CDR1 as SGHRS and CDR2 as YFSETQ. Written as DNA, the CDR3 is TGCGCCAGCAGCTTCGGCAGGGCGTCCGGAAACACCATATATTTT. Its translation is CASSFGRASGNTIYF.

The gene calls are TRBV9 and TRBJ1-1; possibly TRBD1 for D (5 bases). The CDR3 loop spans 15 amino acids. Trimming pared 3 bases from V and 4 bases from J, leaving 16 bases between. Germline CDR1 reads SGDLS; CDR2 reads YYNGEE. For the CDR3, the DNA is TGTGCCAGCAGCGACCCAAGGGGAGGCAGCACTGAAGCTTTCTTT. This encodes CASSDPRGGSTEAFF.